Listed below are T cell receptor beta chains from one sample, sequenced in a study of control samples from healthy donors and cancer patients. Using immunoSEQ multiplex PCR, the repertoire was profiled, and TCRdb retains in-frame clones only, with some absent. The sample lists about 84,000 clones, 91% seen once, with 15% to 19% in the top ten. The material sequenced was blood. The origin of the receptors is a man aged 30-40 years in good health. The CDR3 runs from the conserved cysteine through the conserved F or W. A D gene is named only where the DNA matches it firmly. Not every row has a clone size; where given, it reads once, few, many or a size class.

J gene,clone size,D gene,V gene,CDR3 protein,CDR3 DNA
TRBJ2-7,-,TRBD1,TRBV5-1,CASSLNGQGSYEQYF,TGCGCCAGCAGCTTGAATGGACAGGGCTCCTACGAGCAGTACTTC
TRBJ2-2,-,-,TRBV15,CATSRDLGTGELFF,TGTGCCACCAGCAGAGATCTGGGCACCGGGGAGCTGTTTTTT
TRBJ2-7,-,-,TRBV7-6,CASSLVGGSGQYEQYF,TGTGCCAGCAGCTTAGTAGGGGGTAGCGGGCAATACGAGCAGTACTTC
TRBJ1-2,-,-,TRBV27,CASSLAGQGLNYGYTF,TGTGCCAGCAGTTTGGCGGGACAAGGATTAAACTATGGCTACACCTTC
TRBJ1-1,-,TRBD1,TRBV4-1,CASSQGDRGNTEAFF,TGCGCCAGCAGCCAAGGGGACAGGGGAAACACTGAAGCTTTCTTT
TRBJ2-5,-,-,TRBV6-5,CASSYSFSRVQETQYF,TGTGCCAGCAGTTACTCCTTTAGTCGGGTGCAAGAGACCCAGTACTTC
TRBJ2-3,-,TRBD2,TRBV28,CASRSGAQYF,TGTGCCAGCAGAAGCGGGGCGCAGTATTTT
TRBJ1-2,-,-,TRBV4-1,CASSQEEGAHYGYTF,TGCGCCAGCAGCCAAGAGGAAGGGGCCCACTATGGCTACACCTTC
TRBJ2-1,-,TRBD1,TRBV20-1,CSASSQGAAEQFF,TGCAGTGCTAGTTCACAGGGGGCGGCTGAGCAGTTCTTC
TRBJ2-3,-,TRBD2,TRBV20-1,CSASAGGPGDTQYF,TGCAGTGCTAGTGCGGGGGGGCCGGGGGATACGCAGTATTTT
TRBJ2-2,-,-,TRBV2,CASRRGIETGELFF,TGTGCCAGCAGGAGGGGCATCGAGACCGGGGAGCTGTTTTTT
TRBJ2-5,-,TRBD2,TRBV2,CASSELAGGETQYF,TGTGCCAGCAGTGAACTAGCGGGAGGAGAGACCCAGTACTTC
TRBJ1-4,-,TRBD1,TRBV7-2,CASSTSGTGYEKLFF,TGTGCCAGCAGCACTTCCGGGACAGGTTATGAAAAACTGTTTTTT
TRBJ2-2,-,TRBD1,TRBV5-1,CASSPWGTANTGELFF,TGCGCCAGCAGCCCGTGGGGGACAGCGAACACCGGGGAGCTGTTTTTT
TRBJ2-7,-,TRBD2,TRBV4-1,CASSQVEGTSGDYEQYF,TGCGCCAGCAGCCAAGTCGAGGGGACTAGCGGGGACTACGAGCAGTACTTC
TRBJ2-3,-,-,TRBV7-8,CASSLGGRGTDTQYF,TGTGCCAGCAGCTTAGGTGGGAGAGGGACAGATACGCAGTATTTT
TRBJ1-5,-,-,TRBV24-1,CATSDLTGLQPQHF,TGTGCCACCAGTGATTTGACAGGGCTTCAGCCCCAGCATTTT
TRBJ2-5,-,-,TRBV5-1,CATSPGARETQYF,TGCGCCACCTCCCCGGGGGCGCGGGAGACCCAGTACTTC
TRBJ2-7,-,TRBD2,TRBV5-1,CASSPGTSGGPIGLYYEQYF,TGCGCCAGCAGCCCCGGGACTAGCGGGGGGCCCATAGGCCTTTACTACGAGCAGTACTTC
TRBJ2-1,-,TRBD2,TRBV5-1,CASSLGLAGGLHEQFF,TGCGCCAGCAGCCTAGGACTAGCGGGAGGGTTACATGAGCAGTTCTTC
TRBJ2-7,-,TRBD2,TRBV28,CASSLGTRTSPFSYEQYF,TGTGCCAGCAGTTTAGGGACTAGGACTAGCCCATTCTCCTACGAGCAGTACTTC
TRBJ1-1,-,-,TRBV2,CASSEVQLQTGWGAFF,TGTGCCAGCAGTGAAGTACAGCTTCAAACGGGGTGGGGAGCTTTCTTT
TRBJ1-1,-,TRBD1,TRBV5-6,CASSWDSKSEAFF,TGTGCCAGCAGCTGGGACAGTAAAAGTGAAGCTTTCTTT
TRBJ1-1,-,-,TRBV19,CASSNPGALPEAFF,TGTGCCAGTAGTAATCCAGGGGCTCTTCCTGAAGCTTTCTTT
TRBJ2-1,-,-,TRBV28,CASSSSPSVREQFF,TGTGCCAGCAGTTCTTCTCCTAGCGTTCGTGAGCAGTTCTTC
TRBJ2-7,-,-,TRBV6-2/TRBV6-3,CASSYSTPPEQYF,TGTGCCAGCAGTTACTCGACCCCCCCCGAGCAGTACTTC
TRBJ2-7,few,TRBD2,TRBV27,CASSFSSGSYEQYF,TGTGCCAGCAGTTTTTCTAGCGGCTCCTACGAGCAGTACTTC
TRBJ2-5,-,TRBD2,TRBV30,CAWSVGTSGRETQYF,TGTGCCTGGAGTGTAGGGACTAGCGGGAGAGAGACCCAGTACTTC
TRBJ1-5,-,-,TRBV6-5,CASRDSRGNQPQHF,TGTGCCAGCCGCGACAGCAGGGGCAATCAGCCCCAGCATTTT
TRBJ2-7,-,-,TRBV5-1,CASSLVGGSSYEQYF,TGCGCCAGCAGCTTGGTGGGGGGAAGCTCCTACGAGCAGTACTTC
TRBJ1-2,-,-,TRBV12-3/TRBV12-4,CASSLAFGYTF,TGTGCCAGCAGTTTAGCGTTCGGCTACACCTTC
TRBJ1-2,-,-,TRBV28,CASTTRVYGYTF,TGTGCCAGCACAACCAGGGTCTATGGCTACACCTTC
TRBJ1-2,-,TRBD1,TRBV5-6,CASSLVVGTGSYGYTF,TGTGCCAGCAGCTTGGTAGTAGGGACAGGGTCCTATGGCTACACCTTC
TRBJ2-1,-,-,TRBV30,CAWSGHNEQFF,TGTGCCTGGAGCGGACACAATGAGCAGTTCTTC
TRBJ1-5,-,-,TRBV27,CASSPGGLGPQHF,TGTGCCAGCAGCCCCGGCGGGTTGGGGCCCCAGCATTTT